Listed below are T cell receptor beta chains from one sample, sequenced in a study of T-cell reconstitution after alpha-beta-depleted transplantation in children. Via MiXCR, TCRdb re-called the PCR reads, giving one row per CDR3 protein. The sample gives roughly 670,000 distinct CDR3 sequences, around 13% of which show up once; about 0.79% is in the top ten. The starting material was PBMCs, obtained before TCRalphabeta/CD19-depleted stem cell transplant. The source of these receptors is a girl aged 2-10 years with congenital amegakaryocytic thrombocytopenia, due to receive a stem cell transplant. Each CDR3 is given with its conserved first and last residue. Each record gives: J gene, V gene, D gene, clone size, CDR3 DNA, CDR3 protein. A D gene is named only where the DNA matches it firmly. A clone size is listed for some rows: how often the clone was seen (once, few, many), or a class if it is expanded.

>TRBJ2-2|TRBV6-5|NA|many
TGTGCCAGCAGTTATACGAGACGGCCCTGGGGGGGGGAGCTGTTTTTT
CASSYTRRPWGGELFF
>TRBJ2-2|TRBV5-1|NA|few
TGCGCCAGAGTACTCGACGGAGCTTACACCGGGGAGCTGTTTTTT
CARVLDGAYTGELFF
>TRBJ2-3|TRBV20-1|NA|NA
TGCAGTGCTAGACGGCACTTGGGGGGTACGCAGTATTTT
CSARRHLGGTQYF
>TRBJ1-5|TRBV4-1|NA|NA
TGCGCCAGCAGCCAGATCGAGAATAGCAATCAGCCCCAGCATTTT
CASSQIENSNQPQHF
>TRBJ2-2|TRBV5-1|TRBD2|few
TGCGCCAGCAGCTTGTCAAGCGGGAGGAACACCGGGGAGCTGTTTTTT
CASSLSSGRNTGELFF
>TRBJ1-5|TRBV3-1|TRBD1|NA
TGTGCCAGCAGCCAAGGCCTACAGGGGCAGCCCCAGCATTTT
CASSQGLQGQPQHF
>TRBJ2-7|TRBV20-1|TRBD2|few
TGCAGTGCTAGACCCCGGACTAGCGGGAACGAGCAGTACTTC
CSARPRTSGNEQYF
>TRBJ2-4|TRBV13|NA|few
TGTGCCAGCAGCCACAGGGAGGGAAACATTCAGTACTTC
CASSHREGNIQYF
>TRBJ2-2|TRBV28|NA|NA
TGTGCCAGCGTGGACACCCGGACCGGGGAGCTGTTTTTT
CASVDTRTGELFF
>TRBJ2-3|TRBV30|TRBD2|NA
TGTGCCTGGGGAACCGGGACTAGCAGAGATACGCAGTATTTT
CAWGTGTSRDTQYF
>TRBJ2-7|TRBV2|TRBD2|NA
TGTGCCAGCAGCGCGGATAGCGGGAGCCTAGACGAGCAGTACTTC
CASSADSGSLDEQYF
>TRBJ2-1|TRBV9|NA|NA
TGTGCCAGCAGCGTAGTCCCTAGCCGTCAGGAGCAGTTCTTC
CASSVVPSRQEQFF
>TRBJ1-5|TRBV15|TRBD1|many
TGTGCCACCAGCAGGGACAGGAATAATCAGCCCCAGCATTTT
CATSRDRNNQPQHF
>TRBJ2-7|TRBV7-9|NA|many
TGTGCCAGCAGCTTAACGGTTTCCAACGAGCAGTACTTC
CASSLTVSNEQYF
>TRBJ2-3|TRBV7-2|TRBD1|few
TGTGCCAGCAGCCCCCCCATTGACAGGGCTGGCCCAGATACGCAGTATTTT
CASSPPIDRAGPDTQYF
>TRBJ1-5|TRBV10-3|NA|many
TGTGCCATCAGCGGGACATACAGCAATCAGCCCCAGCATTTT
CAISGTYSNQPQHF
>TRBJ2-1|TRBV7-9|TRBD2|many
TGTGCCAGCAGCTTACCGGGACTAGTTTTTAATGAGCAGTTCTTC
CASSLPGLVFNEQFF
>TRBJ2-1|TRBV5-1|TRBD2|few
TGCGCCAGCAGTCAGTTTTTTCGGGAGGTTCAATACAATGAGCAGTTCTTC
CASSQFFREVQYNEQFF
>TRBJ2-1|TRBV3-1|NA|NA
TGTGCCAGCAGCCAAGACATGGCCGATGAGCAGTTCTTC
CASSQDMADEQFF
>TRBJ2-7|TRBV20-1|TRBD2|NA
TGCAGTGCTGGGGGGACTAGCGGGAGGGCCTACGAGCAGTACTTC
CSAGGTSGRAYEQYF
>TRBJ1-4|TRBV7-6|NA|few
TGTGCCAGCAGCTTAGATCTGAATATGCGGGAACCCAATGAAAAACTGTTTTTT
CASSLDLNMREPNEKLFF
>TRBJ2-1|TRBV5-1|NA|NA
TGCGCCAGCAGCTTGTCTAATGCTGGAAATGAGCAGTTCTTC
CASSLSNAGNEQFF
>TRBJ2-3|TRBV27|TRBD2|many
TGTGCCAGCAGTTTTAGGACGGGAGGTAGAGATACGCAGTATTTT
CASSFRTGGRDTQYF
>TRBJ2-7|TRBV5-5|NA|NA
TGTGCCAGCAGCTTGGTTCCAGGGGCCGACGAGCAGTACTTC
CASSLVPGADEQYF
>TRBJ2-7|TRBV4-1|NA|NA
TGCGCCAGCAGCCAAGATTTGAGGAGAATAGCGTTATACGAGCAGTACTTC
CASSQDLRRIALYEQYF
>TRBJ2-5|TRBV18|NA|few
TGTGCCACCTCGTCTTTCCAGGCAGAGACCCAGTACTTC
CATSSFQAETQYF
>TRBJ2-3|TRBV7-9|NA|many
TGTGCCAGCAGACCTGTGGATACGCAGTATTTT
CASRPVDTQYF
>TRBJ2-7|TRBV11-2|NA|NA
TGTGCCAGCAGCTCGCTAGCGAAGACCTACGAGCAGTACTTC
CASSSLAKTYEQYF
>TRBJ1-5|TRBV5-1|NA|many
TGCGCCAGGAAAGAAGGGAATAAGGAGGGCAATCAGCCCCAGCATTTT
CARKEGNKEGNQPQHF
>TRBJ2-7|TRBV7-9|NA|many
TGTGCCAGCAGCAAAACGGCTTCCCTCATCTACGAGCAGTACTTC
CASSKTASLIYEQYF
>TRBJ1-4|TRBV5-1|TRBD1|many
TGCGCCAGCAGAATGACAGGGGATGAAAAACTGTTTTTT
CASRMTGDEKLFF
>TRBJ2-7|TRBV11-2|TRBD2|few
TGTGCCAGCACCGGGGGGGACGGCCGGGTCTACGAGCAGTACTTC
CASTGGDGRVYEQYF
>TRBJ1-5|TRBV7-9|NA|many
TGTGCCAGCAGCTTACGGGGGCAGGGGCTAGACCAGCCCCAGCATTTT
CASSLRGQGLDQPQHF
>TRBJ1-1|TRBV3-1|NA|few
TGTGCCAGCAGCCAATTGGCCACTGAAGCTTTCTTT
CASSQLATEAFF
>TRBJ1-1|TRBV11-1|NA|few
TGTGCCAGCAGCTTAGAGTGGACCTCCGGGCAGGAAGCTTTCTTT
CASSLEWTSGQEAFF
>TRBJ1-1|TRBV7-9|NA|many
TGTGCCAGCAGCTCCAAGGGGGTGCGGGCTTTCTTT
CASSSKGVRAFF
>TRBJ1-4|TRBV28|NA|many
TGTGCCAGCAGTGACTTGACAGTCTCACAAAAACTGTTTTTT
CASSDLTVSQKLFF
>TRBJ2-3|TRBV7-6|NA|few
TGTGCCAGCAGCGGAGTAGGCACAGATACGCAGTATTTT
CASSGVGTDTQYF
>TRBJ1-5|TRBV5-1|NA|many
TGCGCCAGCAGTCCCGACGGAAATCAGCCCCAGCATTTT
CASSPDGNQPQHF
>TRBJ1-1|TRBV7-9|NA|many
TGTGCCAGCAGCGCGAGACCAGGACAGCACACTGAAGCTTTCTTT
CASSARPGQHTEAFF
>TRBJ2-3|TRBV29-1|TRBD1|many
TGCAGCGCCCCGGACAGGACCACAGATACGCAGTATTTT
CSAPDRTTDTQYF
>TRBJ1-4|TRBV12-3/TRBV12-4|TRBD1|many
TGTGCCAGCAGGGGGGGACAGTCAAATGAAAAACTGTTTTTT
CASRGGQSNEKLFF
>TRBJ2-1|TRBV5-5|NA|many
TGTGCCAGCAGCTTGTGGGAGAATGAGCAGTTCTTC
CASSLWENEQFF
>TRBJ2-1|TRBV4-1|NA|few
TGCGCCAGCAGCCAAGCCCCATATCCGTACAATGAGCAGTTCTTC
CASSQAPYPYNEQFF
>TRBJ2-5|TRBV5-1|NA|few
TGCGCCAGCAGCTTGGACGGACGAACACAAGAGACCCAGTACTTC
CASSLDGRTQETQYF
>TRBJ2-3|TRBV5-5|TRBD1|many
TGTGCCAGCAGCCAGGGACAGGACGGCACAGATACGCAGTATTTT
CASSQGQDGTDTQYF
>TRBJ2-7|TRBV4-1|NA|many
TGCGCCAGCAGCCAAGTTTTGGTAGTCGGGTTCTACGAGCAGTACTTC
CASSQVLVVGFYEQYF
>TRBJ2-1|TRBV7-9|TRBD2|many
TGTGCCAGCAGCTGGTTTAGCGGGGCATACAATGAGCAGTTCTTC
CASSWFSGAYNEQFF
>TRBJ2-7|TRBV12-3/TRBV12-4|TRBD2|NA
TGTGCCAGCAGGGAAAGCGGGAGGGCTGACGAGCAGTACTTC
CASRESGRADEQYF
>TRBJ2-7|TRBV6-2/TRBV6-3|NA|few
TGTGCCAGCAGTTACTCGATAGTCTACGAGCAGTACTTC
CASSYSIVYEQYF
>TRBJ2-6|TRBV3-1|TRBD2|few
TGTGCCAGCAGCCGTCGCGGGAGAAGGTCTGGGGCCAACGTCCTGACTTTC
CASSRRGRRSGANVLTF
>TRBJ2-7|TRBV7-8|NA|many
TGTGCCAGCAGCCCGGGCCCCCCGGGGAAAGAGCAGTACTTC
CASSPGPPGKEQYF
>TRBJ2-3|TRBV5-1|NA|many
TGCGCCAGCAGTTTTGACGATACGCAGTATTTT
CASSFDDTQYF